These 15 T cell receptor beta chains were all obtained from the same sample, sequenced in a study of T cell changes during pregnancy in multiple sclerosis. The assay was immunoSEQ multiplex PCR, and TCRdb's table has in-frame clones only and misses some. The profile shows 30,000 to 35,000 clones, about nine tenths of them singletons. The sequenced sample was CD8+ T cells from peripheral blood mononuclear cells, obtained before pregnancy. The receptor source for this set is a female donor with multiple sclerosis, enrolled in a pregnancy study.

The chain has TRBV2 and TRBJ2-2; 8 nucleotides align to TRBD1. Germline V lookup: CDR1 SNHLY, CDR2 FYNNEI. The CDR3 totals 13 residues. V lost 10 bases to trimming and J lost 7 bases; unmatched junction nucleotides: 8. CDR3 nucleotides: TGTGCCAATAGACAGGGGTTCTTCGGGGAGCTGTTTTTT. Its translation: CANRQGFFGELFF.

The table lists this clone with a count of one. The chain combines TRBV7-2 with TRBJ1-3; 7 bases line up with TRBD1. Germline loops: CDR1 SGHTA, CDR2 FQGNSA. This CDR3 spans 17 amino acids. Losses at the gene ends were 1 base for V and 3 bases for J; bases not matched to a gene: 9. The CDR3 loop is CASSLGHTGASGNTIYF. In nucleotides, the CDR3 is TGTGCCAGCAGCTTAGGCCATACAGGGGCGAGTGGAAACACCATATATTTT.

The CDR3 sequence: CASSQENAGVEAGNTIYF. Written as DNA, the CDR3 is TGCGCCAGCAGCCAGGAAAACGCGGGGGTCGAGGCTGGAAACACCATATATTTT. This rearrangement joins TRBV4-1 to TRBJ1-3; D may be TRBD1 (5 bases). Germline V gene sequence: CDR1 MGHRA, CDR2 YSYEKL. The CDR3 length is 18 residues. V was pared by 3 bases and J by 2 bases, with 20 bases between.

The chain recombines TRBV5-1 with TRBJ1-1; 10 bases map to TRBD1. In germline, CDR1 is SGHRS, CDR2 YFSETQ. This CDR3 spans 15 amino acids. V dropped 2 bases and J dropped 4; count of bases not matched to a gene: 5. The CDR3 here is CASSFIRQGATEAFF. In DNA form, the CDR3 reads TGCGCCAGCAGCTTTATTCGACAGGGGGCCACTGAAGCTTTCTTT.

The chain carries TRBV14 and TRBJ2-7; D ambiguous. There are 14 residues in the CDR3. Trimming took 0 bases from V and 1 from J, leaving 7 bases between them. Looked up from germline, CDR1 is SGHDN and CDR2 is FVKESK. DNA for the CDR3: TGTGCCAGCAGCCAAGAGTACAATTCCTACGAGCAGTACTTC. It is translated as CASSQEYNSYEQYF.

The CDR3 reads CASSLEAAHEQYF. Here the CDR3 DNA reads TGTGCCAGCAGCTTGGAGGCGGCCCACGAGCAGTACTTC. This chain uses TRBV5-4 with TRBJ2-7; no definite D call. V lost 0 bases to trimming and J lost 5 bases, with 9 bases between them. The CDR3 totals 13 residues. Germline values: CDR1 SGHNT, CDR2 YYREEE (reference sequence).

The rearrangement links TRBV5-6 to TRBJ1-2, with 8 bases lining up with TRBD1. The V segment lost 3 bases and the J segment 4 bases; nucleotides outside the gene matches: 5. CDR1 is SGHDT, CDR2 YYEEEE, per germline. The CDR3 sequence is 14 residues long. CDR3 in amino acids: CASSWDRRAYGYTF. In nucleotides, the CDR3 is TGTGCCAGCAGCTGGGACAGGCGAGCCTATGGCTACACCTTC.

V usage is TRBV4-2 and J usage is TRBJ2-7, with D possibly TRBD2 on 5 matching bases. The CDR3 runs to 12 residues. Trimming took off 2 bases at V and 6 bases at J, with 8 bases between the two ends. Germline V lookup: CDR1 LGHNA, CDR2 YNFKEQ. The CDR3 DNA sequence: TGTGCCAGCAGCCAACCAGGAGGCGAGCAGTACTTC. Translated, it gives CASSQPGGEQYF.

This chain connects TRBV5-1 to TRBJ1-1, with 11 bases matching TRBD1. Per the germline V gene, CDR1 is SGHRS and CDR2 is YFSETQ. The CDR3 totals 17 residues. V was clipped by 0 bases and J by 5 bases; unmatched bases: 9. CDR3 amino acids: CASSLVKGQGEKTEAFF. CDR3 nucleotide sequence: TGCGCCAGCAGCTTGGTTAAGGGACAGGGGGAAAAGACTGAAGCTTTCTTT.

To note about this clone: One junction end disagrees with the germline gene, perhaps due to a read error. This chain links TRBV4-1 with TRBJ1-5; D remains ambiguous. This CDR3 is 14 amino acids long. Germline V gives CDR1 MGHRA, CDR2 YSYEKL. Here the CDR3 DNA reads TGCGCCAGCAACCAAGATGTTGAGCGGCAGCCCCAGCATTTT. The encoded protein is CASNQDVERQPQHF.

This chain connects TRBV5-6 to TRBJ2-1; no definite D call. V gave up 2 bases and J gave up 1 base, with 10 bases separating them. Germline CDR1 reads SGHDT; CDR2 reads YYEEEE. CDR3 length: 15 residues. The CDR3 DNA reads TGTGCCAGCAGCTTACTCCCGCGGTCCTACAATGAGCAGTTCTTC. Its protein product is CASSLLPRSYNEQFF.

This chain links TRBV5-1 with TRBJ2-7; 10 bases agree with TRBD1. Per germline, CDR1 SGHRS and CDR2 YFSETQ. Trimming cost V 4 bases and J 5 bases; bases outside gene matches: 12. This CDR3 is 16 amino acids long. The CDR3 reads CASSPISTGGFNEQYF. The CDR3, as DNA: TGCGCCAGCAGCCCTATATCGACAGGGGGCTTTAACGAGCAGTACTTC.

This chain connects TRBV11-1 to TRBJ2-5; possible D gene TRBD1, 6 bases. The germline gives CDR1 SGHAT, CDR2 FQDESV (reference sequence). The CDR3 is made up of 16 amino acids. Trimming removed 4 bases at V and 0 bases at J, with 15 bases between. CDR3 nucleotides: TGTGCCAGCAGCTCGAACAGGGCCGAGTACCAAGAGACCCAGTACTTC. Its translation is CASSSNRAEYQETQYF.

The rearrangement links TRBV19 to TRBJ2-1; the D gene is possibly TRBD2 (5 bases). Trimming pared 3 bases from V and 10 bases from J, leaving 10 bases between. The germline V gene has CDR1 LNHDA and CDR2 SQIVND (reference sequence). The CDR3 spans 12 residues. In DNA form, the CDR3 reads TGTGCCAGTAGTATGGGGTGGGAGGAGCAGTTCTTC. It is translated as CASSMGWEEQFF.

This clone was counted many times. The chain recombines TRBV6-4 with TRBJ2-3; TRBD2 matches at 11 bases. V shed 0 bases, J shed 6 bases, and the junction held 5 bases outside the gene matches. CDR1 and CDR2 (germline): MRHNA, SNTAGT. The CDR3 length is 16 residues. This CDR3 is CASSDSSSGGADTQYF. The CDR3 DNA reads as TGTGCCAGCAGTGACTCGAGTAGCGGGGGGGCCGATACGCAGTATTTT.